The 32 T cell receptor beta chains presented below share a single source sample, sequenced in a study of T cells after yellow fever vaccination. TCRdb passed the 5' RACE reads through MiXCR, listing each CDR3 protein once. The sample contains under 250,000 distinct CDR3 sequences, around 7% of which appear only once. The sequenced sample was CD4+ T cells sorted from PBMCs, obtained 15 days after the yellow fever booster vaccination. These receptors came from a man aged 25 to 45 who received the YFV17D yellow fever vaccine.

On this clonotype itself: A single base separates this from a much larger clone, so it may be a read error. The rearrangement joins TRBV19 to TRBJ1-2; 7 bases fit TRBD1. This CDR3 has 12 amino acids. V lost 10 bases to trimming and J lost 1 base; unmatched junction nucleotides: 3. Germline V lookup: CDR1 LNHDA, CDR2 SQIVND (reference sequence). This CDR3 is CATWDSNYGYTF. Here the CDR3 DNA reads TGTGCCACTTGGGACAGTAACTATGGCTACACCTTC. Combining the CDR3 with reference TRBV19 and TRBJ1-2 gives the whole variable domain DGGITQSPKYLFRKEGQNVTLSCEQNLNHDAMYWYRQDPGQGLRLIYYSQIVNDFQKGDIAEGYSVSREKKESFPLTVTSAQKNPTAFYLCATWDSNYGYTFGSGTRLTVV.

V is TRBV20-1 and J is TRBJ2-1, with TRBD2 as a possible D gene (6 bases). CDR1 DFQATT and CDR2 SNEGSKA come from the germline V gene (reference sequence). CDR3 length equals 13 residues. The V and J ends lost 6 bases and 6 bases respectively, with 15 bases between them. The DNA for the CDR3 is TGCAGTGCGCACCGGGACTTCGTCAATGAGCAGTTCTTC. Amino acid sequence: CSAHRDFVNEQFF.

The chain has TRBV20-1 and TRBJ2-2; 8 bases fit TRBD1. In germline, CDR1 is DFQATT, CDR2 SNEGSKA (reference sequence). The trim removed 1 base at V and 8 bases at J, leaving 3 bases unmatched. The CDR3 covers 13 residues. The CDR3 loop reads CSARAGQGGELFF. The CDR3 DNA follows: TGCAGTGCTAGAGCAGGACAGGGAGGGGAGCTGTTTTTT.

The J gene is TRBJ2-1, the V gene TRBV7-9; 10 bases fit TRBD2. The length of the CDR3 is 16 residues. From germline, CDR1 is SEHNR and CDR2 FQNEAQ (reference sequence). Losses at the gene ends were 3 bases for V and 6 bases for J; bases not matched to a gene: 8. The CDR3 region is CASSFHLAGVRNEQFF. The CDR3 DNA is TGTGCCAGCAGCTTTCATCTAGCGGGAGTACGCAATGAGCAGTTCTTC.

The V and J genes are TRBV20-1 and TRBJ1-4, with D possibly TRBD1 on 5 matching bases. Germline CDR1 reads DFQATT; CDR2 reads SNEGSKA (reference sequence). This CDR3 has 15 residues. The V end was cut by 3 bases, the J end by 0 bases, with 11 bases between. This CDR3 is CSARKGRATNEKLFF. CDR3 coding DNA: TGCAGTGCTAGGAAGGGGCGCGCAACTAATGAAAAACTGTTTTTT.

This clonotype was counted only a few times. The CDR3 protein is CASNRGANVLTF. In nucleotides, the CDR3 is TGTGCCAGCAATAGGGGGGCCAACGTCCTGACTTTC. V usage is TRBV6-7 and J usage is TRBJ2-6; the D is unclear. TRBV6-7 is annotated as an ORF whose role is uncertain. The CDR3 spans 12 residues. Trimming removed 7 bases from V and 4 bases from J, with 5 bases in between.

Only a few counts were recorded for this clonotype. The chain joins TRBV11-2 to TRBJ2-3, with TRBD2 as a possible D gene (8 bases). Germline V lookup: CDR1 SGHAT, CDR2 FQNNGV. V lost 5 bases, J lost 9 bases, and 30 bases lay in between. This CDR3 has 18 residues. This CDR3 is CASSHKPGQRGSLGTQYF. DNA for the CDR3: TGTGCCAGCAGCCATAAGCCGGGACAGCGGGGGAGCCTAGGGACGCAGTATTTT.

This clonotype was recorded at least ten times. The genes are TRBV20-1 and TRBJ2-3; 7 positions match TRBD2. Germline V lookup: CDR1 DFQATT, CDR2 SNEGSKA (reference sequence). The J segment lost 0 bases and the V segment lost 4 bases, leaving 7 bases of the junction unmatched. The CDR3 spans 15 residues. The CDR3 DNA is TGCAGTGCTACTCCAAATAGCGGGAGCACAGATACGCAGTATTTT. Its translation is CSATPNSGSTDTQYF.

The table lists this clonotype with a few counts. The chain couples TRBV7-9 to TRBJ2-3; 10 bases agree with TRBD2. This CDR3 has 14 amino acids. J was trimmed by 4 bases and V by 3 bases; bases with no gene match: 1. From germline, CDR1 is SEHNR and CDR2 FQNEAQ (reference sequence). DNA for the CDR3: TGTGCCAGCAGCTTGGGACTAGCGTCAGATACGCAGTATTTT. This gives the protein CASSLGLASDTQYF.

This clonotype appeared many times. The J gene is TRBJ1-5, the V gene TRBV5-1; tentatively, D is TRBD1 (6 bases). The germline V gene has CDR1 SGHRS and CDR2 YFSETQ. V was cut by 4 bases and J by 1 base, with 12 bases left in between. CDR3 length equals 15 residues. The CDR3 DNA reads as TGCGCCAGCAGCCCGGGGGGCGGGAGCAATCAGCCCCAGCATTTT. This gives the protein CASSPGGGSNQPQHF.

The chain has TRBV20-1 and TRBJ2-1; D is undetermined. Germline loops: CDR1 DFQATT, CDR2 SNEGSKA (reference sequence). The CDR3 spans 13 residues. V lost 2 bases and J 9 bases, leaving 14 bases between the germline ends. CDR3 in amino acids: CSARHTPVFEQFF. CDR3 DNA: TGCAGTGCTAGACACACCCCCGTGTTTGAGCAGTTCTTC.

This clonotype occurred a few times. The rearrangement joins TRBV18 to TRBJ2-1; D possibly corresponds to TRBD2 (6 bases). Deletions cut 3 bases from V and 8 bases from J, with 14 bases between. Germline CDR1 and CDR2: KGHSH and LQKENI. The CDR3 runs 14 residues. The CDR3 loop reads CASSPPAREYEQFF. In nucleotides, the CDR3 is TGTGCCAGCTCACCCCCTGCCCGGGAGTATGAGCAGTTCTTC.

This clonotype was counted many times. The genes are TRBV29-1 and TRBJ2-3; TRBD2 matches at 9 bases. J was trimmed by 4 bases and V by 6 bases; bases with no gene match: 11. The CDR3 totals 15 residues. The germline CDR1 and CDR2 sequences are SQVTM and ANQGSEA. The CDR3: CSVERREGWADTQYF. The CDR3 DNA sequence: TGCAGCGTGGAGAGGCGGGAGGGTTGGGCAGATACGCAGTATTTT.

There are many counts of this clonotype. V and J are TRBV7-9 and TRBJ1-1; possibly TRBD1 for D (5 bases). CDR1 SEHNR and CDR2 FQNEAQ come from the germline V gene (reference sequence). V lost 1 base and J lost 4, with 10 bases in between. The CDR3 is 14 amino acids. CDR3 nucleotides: TGTGCCAGCAGCTTAGGGTTTCAGGGCACTGAAGCTTTCTTT. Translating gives CASSLGFQGTEAFF.

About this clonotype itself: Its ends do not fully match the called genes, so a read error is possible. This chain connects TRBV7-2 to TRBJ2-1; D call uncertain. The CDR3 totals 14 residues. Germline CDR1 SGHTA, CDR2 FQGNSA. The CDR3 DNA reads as TGTGCCAGAAGCTTAGCTCTTCATTACAATGAGCAGTTCTTC. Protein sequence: CARSLALHYNEQFF.

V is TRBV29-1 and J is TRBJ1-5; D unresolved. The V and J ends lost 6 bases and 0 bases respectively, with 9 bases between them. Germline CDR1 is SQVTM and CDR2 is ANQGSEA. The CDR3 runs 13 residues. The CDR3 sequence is CSVQENSNQPQHF. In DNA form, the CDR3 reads TGCAGCGTCCAGGAGAATAGCAATCAGCCCCAGCATTTT.

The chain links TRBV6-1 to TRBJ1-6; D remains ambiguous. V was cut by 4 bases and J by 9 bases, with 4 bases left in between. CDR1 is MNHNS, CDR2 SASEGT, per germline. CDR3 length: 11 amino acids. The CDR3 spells CASSVGSPLHF. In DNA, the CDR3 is TGTGCCAGCAGTGTCGGTTCACCCCTCCACTTT.

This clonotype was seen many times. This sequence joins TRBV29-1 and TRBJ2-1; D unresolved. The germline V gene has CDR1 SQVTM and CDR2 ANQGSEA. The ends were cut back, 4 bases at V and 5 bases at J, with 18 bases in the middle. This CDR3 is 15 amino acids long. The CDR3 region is CSVGKAMGGNNEQFF. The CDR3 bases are TGCAGCGTTGGTAAGGCGATGGGCGGAAACAATGAGCAGTTCTTC.

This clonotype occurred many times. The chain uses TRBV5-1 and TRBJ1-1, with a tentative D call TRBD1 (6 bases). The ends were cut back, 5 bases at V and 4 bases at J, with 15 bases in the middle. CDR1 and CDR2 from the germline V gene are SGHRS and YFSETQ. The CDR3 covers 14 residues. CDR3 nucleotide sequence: TGCGCCAGCAGTAGTGGACAGAGTGTCACTGAAGCTTTCTTT. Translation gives CASSSGQSVTEAFF.

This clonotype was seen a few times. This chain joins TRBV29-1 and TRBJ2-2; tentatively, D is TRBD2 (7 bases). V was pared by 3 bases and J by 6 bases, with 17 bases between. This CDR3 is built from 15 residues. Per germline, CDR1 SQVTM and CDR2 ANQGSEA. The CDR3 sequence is CSVDWGQGGPGELFF. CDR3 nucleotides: TGCAGCGTTGATTGGGGGCAGGGAGGGCCCGGGGAGCTGTTTTTT.

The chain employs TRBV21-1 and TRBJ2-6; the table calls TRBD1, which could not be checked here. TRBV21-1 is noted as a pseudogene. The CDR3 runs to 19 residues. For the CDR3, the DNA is TGTGCCAGCAGCAGTATAGGGGGAAGAGCTGGACCTGGGGCCAACGTCCTGACTTTC. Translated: CASSSIGGRAGPGANVLTF.

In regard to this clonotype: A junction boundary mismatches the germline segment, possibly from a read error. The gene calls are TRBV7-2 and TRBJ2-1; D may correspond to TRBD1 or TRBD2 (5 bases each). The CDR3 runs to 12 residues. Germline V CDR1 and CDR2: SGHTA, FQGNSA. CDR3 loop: CASSSAGTAGVF. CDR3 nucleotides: TGTGCCAGCAGCTCGGCCGGGACGGCGGGTGTCTTC.

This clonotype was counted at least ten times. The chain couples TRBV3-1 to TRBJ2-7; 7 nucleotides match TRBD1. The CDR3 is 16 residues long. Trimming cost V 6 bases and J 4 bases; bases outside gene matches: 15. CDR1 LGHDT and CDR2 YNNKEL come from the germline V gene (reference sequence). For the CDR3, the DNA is TGTGCCAGCAGGCTTCGTCGACAGGGTTGTTCGTACGAGCAGTACTTC. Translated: CASRLRRQGCSYEQYF.

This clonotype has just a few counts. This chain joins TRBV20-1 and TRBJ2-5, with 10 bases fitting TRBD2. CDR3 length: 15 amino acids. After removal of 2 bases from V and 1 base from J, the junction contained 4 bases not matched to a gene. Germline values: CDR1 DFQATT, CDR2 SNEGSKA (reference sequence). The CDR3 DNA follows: TGCAGTGCTAGACTAGCGGGAGATCTCCAAGAGACCCAGTACTTC. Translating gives CSARLAGDLQETQYF.

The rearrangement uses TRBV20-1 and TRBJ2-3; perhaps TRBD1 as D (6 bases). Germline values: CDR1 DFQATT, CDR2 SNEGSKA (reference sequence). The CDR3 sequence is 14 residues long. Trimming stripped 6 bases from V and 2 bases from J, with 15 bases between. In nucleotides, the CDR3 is TGCAGTGCCGCATGGGCAGGGGTCACAGATACGCAGTATTTT. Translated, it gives CSAAWAGVTDTQYF.

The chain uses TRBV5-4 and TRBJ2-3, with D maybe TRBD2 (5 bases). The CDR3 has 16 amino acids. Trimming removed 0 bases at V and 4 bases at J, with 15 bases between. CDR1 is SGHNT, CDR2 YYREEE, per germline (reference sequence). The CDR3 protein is CASSLVVGARPDTQYF. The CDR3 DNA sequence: TGTGCCAGCAGCTTGGTCGTGGGAGCGCGCCCAGATACGCAGTATTTT.

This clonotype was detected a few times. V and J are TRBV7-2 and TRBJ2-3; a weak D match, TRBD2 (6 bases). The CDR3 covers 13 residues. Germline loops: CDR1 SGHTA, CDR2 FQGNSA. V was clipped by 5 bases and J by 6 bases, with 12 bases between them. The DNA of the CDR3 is TGTGCCAGCAGCACCCCTAGCGTGGATACGCAGTATTTT. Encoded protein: CASSTPSVDTQYF.

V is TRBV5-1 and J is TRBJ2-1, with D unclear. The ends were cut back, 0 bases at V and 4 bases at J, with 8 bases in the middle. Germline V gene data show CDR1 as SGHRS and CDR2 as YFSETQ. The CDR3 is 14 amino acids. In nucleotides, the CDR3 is TGCGCCAGCAGCTTGGAACTTTCATACAATGAGCAGTTCTTC. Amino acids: CASSLELSYNEQFF.

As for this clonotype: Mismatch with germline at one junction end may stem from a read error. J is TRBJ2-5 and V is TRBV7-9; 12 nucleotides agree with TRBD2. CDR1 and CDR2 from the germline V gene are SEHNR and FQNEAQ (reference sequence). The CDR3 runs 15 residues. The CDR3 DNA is TGTGCCAGCAGCTGGGGACTAGCGGGCCGCTCCCCCCCGGACTTC. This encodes CASSWGLAGRSPPDF.

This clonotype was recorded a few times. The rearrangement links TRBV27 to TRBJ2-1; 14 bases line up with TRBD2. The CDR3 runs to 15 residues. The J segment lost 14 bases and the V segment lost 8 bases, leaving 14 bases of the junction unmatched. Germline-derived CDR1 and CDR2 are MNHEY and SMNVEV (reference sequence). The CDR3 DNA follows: TGTGCCAGCGGGCGAAAGGGACTAGCGGGGGAGGGGGAGTTCTTC. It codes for CASGRKGLAGEGEFF.

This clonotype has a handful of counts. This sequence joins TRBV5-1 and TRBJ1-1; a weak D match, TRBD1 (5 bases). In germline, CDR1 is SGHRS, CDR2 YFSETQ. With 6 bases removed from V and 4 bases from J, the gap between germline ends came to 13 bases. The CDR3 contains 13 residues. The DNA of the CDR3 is TGCGCCAGCACCCTTGGGACTACCACTGAAGCTTTCTTT. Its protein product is CASTLGTTTEAFF. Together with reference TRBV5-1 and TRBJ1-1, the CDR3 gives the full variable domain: KAGVTQTPRYLIKTRGQQVTLSCSPISGHRSVSWYQQTPGQGLQFLFEYFSETQRNKGNFPGRFSGRQFSNSRSEMNVSTLELGDSALYLCASTLGTTTEAFFGQGTRLTVV.

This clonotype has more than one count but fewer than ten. DNA of the CDR3: TGTGCCAGCAGCTCGCAGGGGCCAATAGGGGGGTCCTACAATGAGCAGTTCTTC. Its protein product is CASSSQGPIGGSYNEQFF. This chain joins TRBV11-1 and TRBJ2-1; D might be TRBD1 or TRBD2, each matching 6 bases. The germline gives CDR1 SGHAT, CDR2 FQDESV (reference sequence). The V end lost 4 bases, the J end lost 1 base, and 20 bases lay between the germline ends. This CDR3 region has 18 residues.